Following are 20 T cell receptor beta chains from one sample sequenced in a study of T cell responses to AZD1222 COVID-19 vaccine. Here immunoSEQ multiplex PCR was the method, and the copy in TCRdb shows in-frame clones only, minus some. The sample carries about 160,000 clones, 88% recorded once. The specimen comprised peripheral blood, sampled 28 days after the second AZD1222 dose. These receptors were obtained from an adult who received the AZD1222 COVID-19 vaccine.

This clone has more than one count but fewer than ten. The rearrangement links TRBV4-3 to TRBJ1-2; D unclear. CDR1 is LGHNA and CDR2 is YSLEER in the germline V gene. Trimming left V 0 bases short and J 8 bases short, with 10 bases between. The CDR3 extends over 13 amino acids. The CDR3 sequence is CASSQEGYGGYTF. CDR3 DNA sequence: TGCGCCAGCAGCCAAGAGGGGTACGGCGGCTACACCTTC.

The rearrangement joins TRBV7-9 to TRBJ1-1; D ambiguous. CDR3 length: 11 amino acids. V was cut by 3 bases and J by 8 bases, with 7 bases left in between. Germline CDR1 SEHNR, CDR2 FQNEAQ (reference sequence). Here the CDR3 reads CASSFTDEAFF. CDR3 sequence (DNA): TGTGCCAGCAGCTTTACAGACGAAGCTTTCTTT. Variable domain in full (rest from reference TRBV7-9 and TRBJ1-1): DTGVSQNPRHKITKRGQNVTFRCDPISEHNRLYWYRQTLGQGPEFLTYFQNEAQLEKSRLLSDRFSAERPKGSFSTLEIQRTEQGDSAMYLCASSFTDEAFFGQGTRLTVV.

The chain recombines TRBV5-4 with TRBJ1-5; TRBD1 might be the D (5 bases). This CDR3 is built from 16 residues. Germline V gene sequence: CDR1 SGHNT, CDR2 YYREEE (reference sequence). Trimming stripped 8 bases from V and 2 bases from J, with 20 bases between. The CDR3 sequence: CARRRGDQEGNQPQHF. CDR3 DNA sequence: TGTGCCAGACGGAGGGGCGACCAAGAAGGCAATCAGCCCCAGCATTTT.

The gene calls are TRBV7-3 and TRBJ1-4; 10 bases align to TRBD1. Germline V CDR1 and CDR2: SGHTA, FQGTGA. The CDR3 runs to 13 residues. The trim removed 4 bases at V and 7 bases at J, leaving 0 bases unmatched. CDR3 amino acids: CASSWDRGEKLFF. The CDR3 coding sequence is TGTGCCAGCAGCTGGGACAGGGGTGAAAAACTGTTTTTT.

The genes are TRBV6-5 and TRBJ1-6; D remains unclear. The CDR3 has 16 amino acids. Germline V gene sequence: CDR1 MNHEY, CDR2 SVGAGI. V lost 0 bases and J 3 bases, leaving 9 bases between the germline ends. CDR3 in DNA: TGTGCCAGCAGTTACTCAGACCGCTTCTATAATTCACCCCTCCACTTT. Its protein is CASSYSDRFYNSPLHF.

This sequence joins TRBV12-5 and TRBJ1-2, with 8 bases that match TRBD1. The CDR3 is 14 amino acids. V lost 2 bases, J lost 7 bases, and 6 bases stayed unmatched. Germline assignment: CDR1 LGHNT and CDR2 FRNRAP. CDR3 DNA: TGTGCTAGTGGTTTGCAGGGGGCAGCAAGTGGCTACACCTTC. Its protein is CASGLQGAASGYTF.

The rearrangement uses TRBV10-3 and TRBJ1-2; 7 nucleotides match TRBD1. The junction had 10 bases not matched to a gene; V was cut back by 6 bases and J by 0 bases. The germline CDR1 and CDR2 sequences are ENHRY and SYGVKD. The CDR3 totals 16 residues. The CDR3 DNA reads as TGTGCCATCAGGTCGGAAGGGGGCGAGACTAACTATGGCTACACCTTC. Translated, it gives CAIRSEGGETNYGYTF.

This clone was detected only a few times. This rearrangement joins TRBV29-1 to TRBJ1-1; unclear D gene. The CDR3 extends over 13 amino acids. V shed 8 bases and J shed 0 bases, with 13 bases lying between them. CDR1 SQVTM and CDR2 ANQGSEA come from the germline V gene. The CDR3 loop is CSTGLSLNTEAFF. CDR3 sequence (DNA): TGCAGCACCGGGTTATCCTTGAACACTGAAGCTTTCTTT.

Only one count was recorded for this clone. The chain combines TRBV5-1 with TRBJ2-1; D ambiguous. The CDR3 consists of 15 residues. V was shortened by 7 bases and J by 4 bases, with 18 bases between the two germline ends. Germline lookup yields CDR1 SGHRS and CDR2 YFSETQ. The CDR3 DNA reads TGCGCCAGCTCCCAAACTTCGGGCCTGTACAATGAGCAGTTCTTC. This encodes CASSQTSGLYNEQFF.

This chain connects TRBV15 to TRBJ2-5, with D tentatively TRBD2 (6 bases). The V and J ends lost 1 base and 5 bases respectively, with 11 bases between them. Germline V gene lookup returns CDR1 LNHNV and CDR2 YYDKDF (reference sequence). The CDR3 has 14 residues. The CDR3 loop is CATSRGRGRETQYF. The CDR3 DNA reads TGTGCCACCAGCAGAGGACGGGGGAGGGAGACCCAGTACTTC.

The genes are TRBV30 and TRBJ1-5; perhaps TRBD1 as D (5 bases). The germline gives CDR1 GTSNPN, CDR2 SVGIG (reference sequence). Trimming left V 0 bases short and J 7 bases short, with 10 bases between. This CDR3 has 13 amino acids. The CDR3 loop is CAWSVEGIQPQHF. The DNA for the CDR3 is TGTGCCTGGAGTGTAGAGGGGATCCAGCCCCAGCATTTT.

This sequence joins TRBV7-6 and TRBJ2-2; 12 bases align to TRBD2. CDR1 SGHVS and CDR2 FNYEAQ come from the germline V gene. The ends lost 5 bases at V and 4 bases at J; junction bases unmatched: 5. This CDR3 has 16 residues. The CDR3 here is CASSAILAGGTGELFF. The CDR3 region has the DNA TGTGCCAGCAGCGCGATACTAGCGGGGGGCACCGGGGAGCTGTTTTTT. The full variable domain, in which reference TRBV7-6 and TRBJ2-2 provide the parts outside the CDR3, is GAGVSQSPRYKVTKRGQDVALRCDPISGHVSLYWYRQALGQGPEFLTYFNYEAQQDKSGLPNDRFSAERPEGSISTLTIQRTEQRDSAMYRCASSAILAGGTGELFFGEGSRLTVL.

This clone has just one count. This chain joins TRBV7-8 and TRBJ1-5, with 7 bases lining up with TRBD1. The CDR3 sequence is 16 residues long. V gave up 4 bases and J gave up 1 base; unmatched junction bases: 7. Germline CDR1 reads SGHVS; CDR2 reads FQNEAQ. The CDR3 region has the DNA TGTGCCAGCAGCTCACAGGGGATAGGGAGCAATCAGCCCCAGCATTTT. This sequence encodes CASSSQGIGSNQPQHF.

V is TRBV6-5 and J is TRBJ1-1, with 7 bases aligning to TRBD1. CDR1 and CDR2 from the germline V gene are MNHEY and SVGAGI. The V gene end was trimmed by 5 bases and the J gene end by 11 bases; junction bases not matched to a gene: 8. The CDR3 is 12 amino acids. The CDR3 nucleotides are TGTGCCAGCAGTCCAAATCGACAGGGTGCTTTCTTT. It encodes CASSPNRQGAFF.

The rearrangement links TRBV19 to TRBJ1-5, with 9 bases fitting TRBD1. With V trimmed by 4 bases and J by 6 bases, 4 bases remained unmatched. The length of the CDR3 is 14 residues. Germline V lookup: CDR1 LNHDA, CDR2 SQIVND (reference sequence). The CDR3 DNA follows: TGTGCCAGTAGTAGGGGACAGGGAGCTCAGCCCCAGCATTTT. Protein product: CASSRGQGAQPQHF.

The V call is TRBV7-9, the J call TRBJ1-3; 9 bases align to TRBD1. The junction had 6 bases not matched to a gene; V was cut back by 1 base and J by 2 bases. The CDR3 contains 17 residues. Germline loops: CDR1 SEHNR, CDR2 FQNEAQ (reference sequence). CDR3 sequence: CASSLVRDRVTGNTIYF. DNA for the CDR3: TGTGCCAGCAGCTTAGTTCGGGACAGGGTTACTGGAAACACCATATATTTT.

The chain combines TRBV6-5 with TRBJ2-3, with 13 bases that match TRBD2. The germline gives CDR1 MNHEY, CDR2 SVGAGI. CDR3 size: 15 residues. The junction had 6 bases not matched to a gene; V was cut back by 6 bases and J by 6 bases. The CDR3, as DNA: TGTGCCAGCAGGCCCGGGACTAGCGGGGTCGATACGCAGTATTTT. As protein: CASRPGTSGVDTQYF.

The rearrangement uses TRBV4-2 and TRBJ1-6; D is undetermined. V was pared by 4 bases and J by 7 bases, with 11 bases between. The germline V gene encodes CDR1 LGHNA and CDR2 YNFKEQ. This CDR3 comprises 14 residues. CDR3 nucleotide sequence: TGTGCCAGCAGCCCAAACCAAGGAAATTCACCCCTCCACTTT. Translating it yields CASSPNQGNSPLHF.

The chain couples TRBV4-1 to TRBJ1-1; tentatively, D is TRBD1 (5 bases). V lost 0 bases and J lost 10, with 15 bases in between. The V gene's germline CDR1 is MGHRA and CDR2 YSYEKL. The CDR3 covers 14 residues. DNA of the CDR3: TGCGCCAGCAGCCAAGATTCAGGGCCTCGGGGAGCTTTCTTT. Its protein is CASSQDSGPRGAFF.

The CDR3 is CASSAGDSDTQPQHF. The CDR3 DNA reads as TGTGCCAGCAGCGCGGGGGACAGTGATACCCAGCCCCAGCATTTT. The chain is built from TRBV9 and TRBJ1-5; 7 nucleotides line up with TRBD1. This CDR3 comprises 15 residues. Germline assignment: CDR1 SGDLS and CDR2 YYNGEE. V shed 3 bases and J 7 bases; nucleotides not matched to a gene: 10.